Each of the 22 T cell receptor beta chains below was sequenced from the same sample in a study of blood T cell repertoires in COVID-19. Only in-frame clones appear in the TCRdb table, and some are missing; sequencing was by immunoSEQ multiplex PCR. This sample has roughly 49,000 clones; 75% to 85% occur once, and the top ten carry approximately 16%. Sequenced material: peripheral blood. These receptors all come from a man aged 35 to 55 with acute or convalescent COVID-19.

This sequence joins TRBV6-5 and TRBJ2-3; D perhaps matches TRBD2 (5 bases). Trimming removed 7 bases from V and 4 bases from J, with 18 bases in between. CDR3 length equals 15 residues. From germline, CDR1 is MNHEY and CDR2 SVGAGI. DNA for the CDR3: TGTGCCAGCAAGGACGAGACTCGAGGGCCAGATACGCAGTATTTT. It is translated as CASKDETRGPDTQYF.

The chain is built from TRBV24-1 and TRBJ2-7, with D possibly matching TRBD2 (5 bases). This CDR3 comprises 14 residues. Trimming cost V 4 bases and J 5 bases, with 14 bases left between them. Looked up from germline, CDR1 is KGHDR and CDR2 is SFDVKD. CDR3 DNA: TGTGCCACCAGTGACCCTAGCTCGTCGGACGAGCAGTACTTC. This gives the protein CATSDPSSSDEQYF.

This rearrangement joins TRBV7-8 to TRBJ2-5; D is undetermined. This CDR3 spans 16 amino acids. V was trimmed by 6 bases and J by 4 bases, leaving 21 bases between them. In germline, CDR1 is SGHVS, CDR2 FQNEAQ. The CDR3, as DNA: TGTGCCAGCAGTCAATCTGAGTCCGTCCCAAGAGAGACCCAGTACTTC. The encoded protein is CASSQSESVPRETQYF.

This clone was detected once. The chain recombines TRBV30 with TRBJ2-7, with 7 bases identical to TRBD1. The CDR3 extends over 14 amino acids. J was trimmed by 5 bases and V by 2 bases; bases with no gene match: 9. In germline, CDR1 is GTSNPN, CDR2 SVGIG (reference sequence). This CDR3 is CAWSKGAKINEQYF. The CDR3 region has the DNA TGTGCCTGGAGTAAGGGGGCGAAGATTAACGAGCAGTACTTC.

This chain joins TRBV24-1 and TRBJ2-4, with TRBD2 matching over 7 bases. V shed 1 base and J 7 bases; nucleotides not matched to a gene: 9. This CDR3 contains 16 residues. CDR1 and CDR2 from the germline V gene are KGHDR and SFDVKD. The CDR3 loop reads CATSDFPGRGQNIQYF. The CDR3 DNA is TGTGCCACCAGTGATTTCCCAGGGAGGGGTCAGAACATTCAGTACTTC.

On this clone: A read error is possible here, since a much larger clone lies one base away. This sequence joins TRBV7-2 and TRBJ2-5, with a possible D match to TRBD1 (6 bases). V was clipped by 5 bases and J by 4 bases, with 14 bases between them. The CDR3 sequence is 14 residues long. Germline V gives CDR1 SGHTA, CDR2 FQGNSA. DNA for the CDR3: TGTGCCAGCAGCCTTCAGGGGTCGAGAGAGACCCAGTACTTC. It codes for CASSLQGSRETQYF.

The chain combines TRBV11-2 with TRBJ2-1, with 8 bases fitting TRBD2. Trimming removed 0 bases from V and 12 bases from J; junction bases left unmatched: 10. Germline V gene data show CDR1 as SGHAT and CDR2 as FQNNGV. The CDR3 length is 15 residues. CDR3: CASSLDGRETSRQFF. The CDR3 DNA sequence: TGTGCCAGCAGCTTAGACGGGAGGGAGACAAGTAGGCAGTTCTTC.

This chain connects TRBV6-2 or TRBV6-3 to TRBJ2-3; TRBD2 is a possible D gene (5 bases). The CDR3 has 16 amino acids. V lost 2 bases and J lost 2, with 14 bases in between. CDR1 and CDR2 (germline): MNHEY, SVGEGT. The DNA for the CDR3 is TGTGCCAGCAGTTACCCCCAAGGACTTCTCACAGATACGCAGTATTTT. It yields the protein CASSYPQGLLTDTQYF.

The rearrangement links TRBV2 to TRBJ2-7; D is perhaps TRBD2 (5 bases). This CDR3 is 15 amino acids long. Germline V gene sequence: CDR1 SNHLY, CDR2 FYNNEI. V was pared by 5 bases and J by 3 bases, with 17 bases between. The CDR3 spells CASSSAAGADYEQYF. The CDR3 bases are TGTGCCAGCAGTTCTGCGGCCGGAGCGGACTACGAGCAGTACTTC.

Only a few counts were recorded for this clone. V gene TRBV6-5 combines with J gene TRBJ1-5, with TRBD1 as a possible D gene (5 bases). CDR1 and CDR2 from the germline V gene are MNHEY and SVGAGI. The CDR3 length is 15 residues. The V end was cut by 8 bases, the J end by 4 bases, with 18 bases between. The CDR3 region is CASQPRVNGNQPQHF. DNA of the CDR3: TGTGCCAGCCAGCCCAGGGTTAATGGGAATCAGCCCCAGCATTTT.

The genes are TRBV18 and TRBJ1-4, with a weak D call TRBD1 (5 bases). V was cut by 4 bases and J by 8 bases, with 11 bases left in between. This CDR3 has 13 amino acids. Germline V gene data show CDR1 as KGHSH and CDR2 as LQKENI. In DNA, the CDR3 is TGTGCCAGCTCACGAGACAGTGGGGAAAAACTGTTTTTT. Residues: CASSRDSGEKLFF.

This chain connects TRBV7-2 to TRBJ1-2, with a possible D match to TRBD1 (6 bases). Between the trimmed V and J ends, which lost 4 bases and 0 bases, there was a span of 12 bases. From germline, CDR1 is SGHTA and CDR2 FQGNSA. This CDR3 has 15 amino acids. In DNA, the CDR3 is TGTGCCAGCAGCTCTGAAGGGGGAGCTAACTATGGCTACACCTTC. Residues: CASSSEGGANYGYTF.

This chain's CDR3 is CAWSSPQAGYRNEKLFF. CDR3 bases: TGTGCCTGGAGCTCCCCTCAAGCCGGGTACCGAAATGAAAAACTGTTTTTT. This chain joins TRBV30 and TRBJ1-4; the D is unclear. The germline CDR1 and CDR2 sequences are GTSNPN and SVGIG (reference sequence). The CDR3 is 17 residues long. V lost 3 bases and J lost 5, with 22 bases in between.

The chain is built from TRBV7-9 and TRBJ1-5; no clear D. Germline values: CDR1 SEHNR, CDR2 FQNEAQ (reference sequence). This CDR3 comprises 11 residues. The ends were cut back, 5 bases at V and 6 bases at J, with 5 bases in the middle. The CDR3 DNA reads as TGTGCCAGCAGCGATAGTCAGCCCCAGCATTTT. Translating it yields CASSDSQPQHF.

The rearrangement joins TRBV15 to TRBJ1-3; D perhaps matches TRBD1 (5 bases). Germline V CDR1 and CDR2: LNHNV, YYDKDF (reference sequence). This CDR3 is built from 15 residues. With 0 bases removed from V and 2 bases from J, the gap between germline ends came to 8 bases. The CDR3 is CATSRDFRAGNTIYF. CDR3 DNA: TGTGCCACCAGCAGAGATTTCAGGGCTGGAAACACCATATATTTT.

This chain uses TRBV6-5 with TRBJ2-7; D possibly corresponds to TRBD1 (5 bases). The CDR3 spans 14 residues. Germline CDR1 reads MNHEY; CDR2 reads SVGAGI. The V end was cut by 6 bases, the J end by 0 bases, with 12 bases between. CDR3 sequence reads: CASRSTGFSYEQYF. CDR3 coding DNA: TGTGCCAGCAGGTCTACAGGATTCTCCTACGAGCAGTACTTC.

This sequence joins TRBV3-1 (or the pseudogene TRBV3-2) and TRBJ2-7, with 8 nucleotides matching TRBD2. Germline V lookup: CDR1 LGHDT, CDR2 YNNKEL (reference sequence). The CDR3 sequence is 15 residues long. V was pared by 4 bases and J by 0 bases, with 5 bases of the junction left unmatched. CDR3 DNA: TGTGCCAGCAGCCCCCTAGCGGGTTACTCCTACGAGCAGTACTTC. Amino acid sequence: CASSPLAGYSYEQYF.

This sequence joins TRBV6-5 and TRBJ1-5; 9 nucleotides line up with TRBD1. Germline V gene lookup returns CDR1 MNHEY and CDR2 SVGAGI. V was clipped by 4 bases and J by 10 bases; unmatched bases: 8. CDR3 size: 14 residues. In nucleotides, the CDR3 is TGTGCCAGCAGTTTCAGACAGGGGGGTAGCCCCCAGCATTTT. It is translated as CASSFRQGGSPQHF.

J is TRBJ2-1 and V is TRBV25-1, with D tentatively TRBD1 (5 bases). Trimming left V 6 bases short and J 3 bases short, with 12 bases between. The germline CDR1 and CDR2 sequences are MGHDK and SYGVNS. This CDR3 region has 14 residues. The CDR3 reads CASRLGADYNEQFF. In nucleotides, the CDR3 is TGTGCCAGCAGGTTAGGGGCAGACTACAATGAGCAGTTCTTC.

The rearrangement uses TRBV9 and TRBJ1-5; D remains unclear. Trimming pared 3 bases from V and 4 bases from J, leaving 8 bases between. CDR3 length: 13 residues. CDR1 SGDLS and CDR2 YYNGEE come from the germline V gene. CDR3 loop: CASSDGENQPQHF. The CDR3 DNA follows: TGTGCCAGCAGCGATGGGGAGAATCAGCCCCAGCATTTT.

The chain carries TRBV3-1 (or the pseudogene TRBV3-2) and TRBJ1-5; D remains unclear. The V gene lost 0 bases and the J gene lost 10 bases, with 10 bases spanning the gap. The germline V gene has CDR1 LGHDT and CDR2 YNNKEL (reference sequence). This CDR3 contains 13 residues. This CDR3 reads CASSQDRDRPQHF. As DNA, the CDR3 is TGTGCCAGCAGCCAAGACCGGGATCGTCCCCAGCATTTT.

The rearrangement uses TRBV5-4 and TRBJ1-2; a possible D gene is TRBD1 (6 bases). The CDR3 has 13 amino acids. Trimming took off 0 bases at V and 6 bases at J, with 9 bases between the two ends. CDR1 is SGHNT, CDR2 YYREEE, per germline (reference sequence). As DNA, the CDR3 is TGTGCCAGCAGCTTGGCCCCAGGGGATGGCTACACCTTC. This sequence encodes CASSLAPGDGYTF.